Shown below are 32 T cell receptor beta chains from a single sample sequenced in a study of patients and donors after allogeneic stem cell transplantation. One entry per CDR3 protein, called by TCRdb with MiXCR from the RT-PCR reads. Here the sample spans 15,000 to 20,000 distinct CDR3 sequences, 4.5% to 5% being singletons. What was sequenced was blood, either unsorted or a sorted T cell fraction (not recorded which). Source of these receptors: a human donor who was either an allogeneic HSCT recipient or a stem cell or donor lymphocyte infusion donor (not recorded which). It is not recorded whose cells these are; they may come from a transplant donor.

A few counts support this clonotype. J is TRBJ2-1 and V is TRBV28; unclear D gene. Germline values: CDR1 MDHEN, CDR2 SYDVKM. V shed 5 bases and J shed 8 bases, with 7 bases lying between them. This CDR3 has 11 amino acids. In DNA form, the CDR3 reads TGTGCCAGCAGTAGATGGGATGAGCAGTTCTTC. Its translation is CASSRWDEQFF. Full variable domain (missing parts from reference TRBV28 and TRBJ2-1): DVKVTQSSRYLVKRTGEKVFLECVQDMDHENMFWYRQDPGLGLRLIYFSYDVKMKEKGDIPEGYSVSREKKERFSLILESASTNQTSMYLCASSRWDEQFFGPGTRLTVL.

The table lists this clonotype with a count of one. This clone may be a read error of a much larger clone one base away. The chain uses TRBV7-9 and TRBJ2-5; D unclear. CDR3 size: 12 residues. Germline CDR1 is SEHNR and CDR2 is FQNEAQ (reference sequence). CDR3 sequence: CAGSLLQETQYF. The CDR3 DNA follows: TGTGCCGGCAGCTTACTACAAGAGACCCAGTACTTC.

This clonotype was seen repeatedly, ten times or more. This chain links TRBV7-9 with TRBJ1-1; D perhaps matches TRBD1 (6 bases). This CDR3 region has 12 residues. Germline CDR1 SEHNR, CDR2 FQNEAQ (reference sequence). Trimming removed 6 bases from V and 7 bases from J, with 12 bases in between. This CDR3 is CASSSQGIEAFF. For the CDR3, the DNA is TGTGCCAGCAGTTCACAGGGAATTGAAGCTTTCTTT.

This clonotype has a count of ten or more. In DNA form, the CDR3 reads TGTGCCAGCAGCTTAGACAGTCAAATGCCGCTGTTTTTT. Its protein is CASSLDSQMPLFF. The rearrangement joins TRBV11-1 to TRBJ2-2; no definite D call. Per the germline V gene, CDR1 is SGHAT and CDR2 is FQDESV (reference sequence). Trimming took 1 base from V and 13 from J, leaving 13 bases between them. The CDR3 is 13 residues long.

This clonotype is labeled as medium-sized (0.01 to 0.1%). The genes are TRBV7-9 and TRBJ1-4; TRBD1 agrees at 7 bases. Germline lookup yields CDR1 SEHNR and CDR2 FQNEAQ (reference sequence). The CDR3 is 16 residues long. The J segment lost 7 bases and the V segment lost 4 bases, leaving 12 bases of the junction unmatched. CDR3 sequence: CASSSPTTGEGEKLFF. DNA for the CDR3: TGTGCCAGCAGCTCACCTACCACAGGGGAGGGTGAAAAACTGTTTTTT.

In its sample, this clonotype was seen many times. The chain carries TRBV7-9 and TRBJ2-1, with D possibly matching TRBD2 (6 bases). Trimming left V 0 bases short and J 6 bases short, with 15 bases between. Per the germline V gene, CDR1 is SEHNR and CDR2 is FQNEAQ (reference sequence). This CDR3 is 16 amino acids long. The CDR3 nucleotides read TGTGCCAGCAGCTTAGCGGATGGAGGGCCGTTCAATGAGCAGTTCTTC. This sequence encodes CASSLADGGPFNEQFF.

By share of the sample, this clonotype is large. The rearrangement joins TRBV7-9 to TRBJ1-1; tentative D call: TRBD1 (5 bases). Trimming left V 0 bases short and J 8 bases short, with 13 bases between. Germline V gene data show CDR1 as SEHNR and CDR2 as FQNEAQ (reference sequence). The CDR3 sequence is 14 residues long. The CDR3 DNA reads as TGTGCCAGCAGCTTAGCGCTCAGGGTGGGCGAAGCTTTCTTT. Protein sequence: CASSLALRVGEAFF.

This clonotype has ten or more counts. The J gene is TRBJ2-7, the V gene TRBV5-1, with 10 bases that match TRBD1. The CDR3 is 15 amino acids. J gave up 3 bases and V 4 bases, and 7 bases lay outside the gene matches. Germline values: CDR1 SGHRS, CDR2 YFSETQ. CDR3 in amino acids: CASSPGTGAGYEQYF. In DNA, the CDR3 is TGCGCCAGCAGCCCGGGGACAGGGGCTGGCTACGAGCAGTACTTC.

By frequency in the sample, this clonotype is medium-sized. CDR3 protein: CASSLDRSDTQYF. The CDR3 DNA follows: TGTGCCAGCAGCTTAGATCGTTCAGATACGCAGTATTTT. The rearrangement joins TRBV11-2 to TRBJ2-3; no firm D call. Germline loops: CDR1 SGHAT, CDR2 FQNNGV. With 0 bases removed from V and 4 bases from J, the gap between germline ends came to 5 bases. This CDR3 is built from 13 residues. Together with reference TRBV11-2 and TRBJ2-3, the CDR3 gives the full variable domain: EAGVAQSPRYKIIEKRQSVAFWCNPISGHATLYWYQQILGQGPKLLIQFQNNGVVDDSQLPKDRFSAERLKGVDSTLKIQPAKLEDSAVYLCASSLDRSDTQYFGPGTRLTVL.

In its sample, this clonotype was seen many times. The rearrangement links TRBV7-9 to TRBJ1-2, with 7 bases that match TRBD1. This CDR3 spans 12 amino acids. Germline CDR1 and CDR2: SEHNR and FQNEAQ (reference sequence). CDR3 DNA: TGTGCACTAACAGGGGAGAACTATGGCTACACCTTC. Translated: CALTGENYGYTF.

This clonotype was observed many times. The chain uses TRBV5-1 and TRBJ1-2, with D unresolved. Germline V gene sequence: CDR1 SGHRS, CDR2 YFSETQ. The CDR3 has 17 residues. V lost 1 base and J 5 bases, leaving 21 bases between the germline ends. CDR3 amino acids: CASSLKRARVGGYGYTF. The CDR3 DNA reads TGCGCCAGCAGCTTGAAACGGGCGCGCGTTGGAGGGTATGGCTACACCTTC. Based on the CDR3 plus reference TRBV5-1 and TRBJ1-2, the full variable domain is KAGVTQTPRYLIKTRGQQVTLSCSPISGHRSVSWYQQTPGQGLQFLFEYFSETQRNKGNFPGRFSGRQFSNSRSEMNVSTLELGDSALYLCASSLKRARVGGYGYTFGSGTRLTVV.

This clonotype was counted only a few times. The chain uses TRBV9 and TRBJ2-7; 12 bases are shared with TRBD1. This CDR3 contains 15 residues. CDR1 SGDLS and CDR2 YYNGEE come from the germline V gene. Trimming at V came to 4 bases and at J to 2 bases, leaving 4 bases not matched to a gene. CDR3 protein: CASSPGTGGPYEQYF. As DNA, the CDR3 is TGTGCCAGCAGCCCCGGGACAGGGGGCCCCTACGAGCAGTACTTC.

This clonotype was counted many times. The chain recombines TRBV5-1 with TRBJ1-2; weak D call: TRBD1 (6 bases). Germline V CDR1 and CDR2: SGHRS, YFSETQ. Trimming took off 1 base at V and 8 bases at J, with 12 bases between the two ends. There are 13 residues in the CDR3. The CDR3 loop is CASSLTGLEGYTF. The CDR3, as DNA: TGCGCCAGCAGCTTGACAGGGCTGGAGGGCTACACCTTC.

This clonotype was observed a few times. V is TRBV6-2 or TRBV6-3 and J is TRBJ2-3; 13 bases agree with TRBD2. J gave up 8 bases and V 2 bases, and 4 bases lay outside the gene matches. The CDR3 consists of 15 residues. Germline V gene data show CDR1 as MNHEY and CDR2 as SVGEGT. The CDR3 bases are TGTGCCAGCAGTTACAACGGACTAGCGGGAGCTACGCAGTATTTT. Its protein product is CASSYNGLAGATQYF.

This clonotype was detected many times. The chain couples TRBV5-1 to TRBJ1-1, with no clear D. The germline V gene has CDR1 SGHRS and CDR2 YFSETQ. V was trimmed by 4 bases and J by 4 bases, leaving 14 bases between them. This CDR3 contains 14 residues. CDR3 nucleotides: TGCGCCAGCAGCCCGGCCTTTCGAGGCACTGAAGCTTTCTTT. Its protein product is CASSPAFRGTEAFF.

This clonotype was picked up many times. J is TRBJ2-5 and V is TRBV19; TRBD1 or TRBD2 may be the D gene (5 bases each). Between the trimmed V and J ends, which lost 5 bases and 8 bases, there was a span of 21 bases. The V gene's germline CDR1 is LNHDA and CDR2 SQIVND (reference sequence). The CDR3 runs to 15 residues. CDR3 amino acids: CASSVGTELKSTQYF. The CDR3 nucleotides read TGTGCCAGTAGTGTCGGGACGGAACTCAAGAGTACCCAGTACTTC. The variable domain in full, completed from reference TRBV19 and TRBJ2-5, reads DGGITQSPKYLFRKEGQNVTLSCEQNLNHDAMYWYRQDPGQGLRLIYYSQIVNDFQKGDIAEGYSVSREKKESFPLTVTSAQKNPTAFYLCASSVGTELKSTQYFGPGTRLLVL.

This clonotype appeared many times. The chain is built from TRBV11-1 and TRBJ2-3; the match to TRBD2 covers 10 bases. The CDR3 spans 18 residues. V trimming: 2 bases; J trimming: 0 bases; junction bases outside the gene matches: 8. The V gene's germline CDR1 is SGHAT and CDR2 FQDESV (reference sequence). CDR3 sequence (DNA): TGTGCCAGCAGCTTAAGTTCCCTAGCGGGGGCTAGCACAGATACGCAGTATTTT. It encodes CASSLSSLAGASTDTQYF.

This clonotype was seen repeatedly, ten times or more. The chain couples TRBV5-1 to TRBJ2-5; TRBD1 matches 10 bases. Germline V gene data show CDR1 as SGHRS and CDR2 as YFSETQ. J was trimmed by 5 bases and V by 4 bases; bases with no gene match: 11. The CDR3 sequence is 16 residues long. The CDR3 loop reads CASSRKTGTGDETQYF. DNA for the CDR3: TGCGCCAGCAGCAGAAAAACCGGGACAGGGGATGAGACCCAGTACTTC.

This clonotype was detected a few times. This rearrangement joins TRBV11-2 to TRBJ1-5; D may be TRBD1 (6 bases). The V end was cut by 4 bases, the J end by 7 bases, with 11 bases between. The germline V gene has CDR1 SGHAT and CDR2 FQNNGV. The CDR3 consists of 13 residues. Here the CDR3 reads CASSSGDRQPQHF. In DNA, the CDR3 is TGTGCCAGCAGCTCAGGGGACCGACAGCCCCAGCATTTT. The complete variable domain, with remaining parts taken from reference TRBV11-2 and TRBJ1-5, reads EAGVAQSPRYKIIEKRQSVAFWCNPISGHATLYWYQQILGQGPKLLIQFQNNGVVDDSQLPKDRFSAERLKGVDSTLKIQPAKLEDSAVYLCASSSGDRQPQHFGDGTRLSIL.

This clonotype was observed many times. The CDR3 loop is CASSNTRYEQYF. The CDR3 nucleotides read TGTGCCAGCAGCAACACGAGATACGAGCAGTACTTC. This sequence joins TRBV6-5 and TRBJ2-7; D call uncertain. Trimming stripped 6 bases from V and 4 bases from J, with 10 bases between. CDR1 and CDR2 (germline): MNHEY, SVGAGI. CDR3 size: 12 residues.

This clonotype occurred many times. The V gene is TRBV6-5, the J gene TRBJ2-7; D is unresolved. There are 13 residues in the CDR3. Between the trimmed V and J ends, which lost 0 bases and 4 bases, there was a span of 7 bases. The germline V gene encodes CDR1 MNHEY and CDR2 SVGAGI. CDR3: CASSYSDEYEQYF. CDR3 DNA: TGTGCCAGCAGTTACTCCGACGAATACGAGCAGTACTTC.

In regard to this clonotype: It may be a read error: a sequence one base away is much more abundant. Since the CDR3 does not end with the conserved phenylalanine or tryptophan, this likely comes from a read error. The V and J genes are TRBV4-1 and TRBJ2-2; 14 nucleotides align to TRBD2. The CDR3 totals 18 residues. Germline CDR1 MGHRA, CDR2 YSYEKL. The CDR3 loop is CASTQMYTGTSGSRELFL. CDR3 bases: TGCGCCAGCACCCAAATGTACACCGGGACTAGCGGGAGTCGGGAGCTGTTTTTA.

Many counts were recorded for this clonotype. The CDR3 DNA reads as TGTGCCAGCACGCGGGGGATGAGCTCCTACGAGCAGTACTTC. Translated, it gives CASTRGMSSYEQYF. J is TRBJ2-7 and V is TRBV5-6, with 7 bases fitting TRBD2. From germline, CDR1 is SGHDT and CDR2 YYEEEE. The CDR3 is 14 residues long. The V and J ends lost 6 bases and 0 bases, in that order; junction bases with no gene match: 6.

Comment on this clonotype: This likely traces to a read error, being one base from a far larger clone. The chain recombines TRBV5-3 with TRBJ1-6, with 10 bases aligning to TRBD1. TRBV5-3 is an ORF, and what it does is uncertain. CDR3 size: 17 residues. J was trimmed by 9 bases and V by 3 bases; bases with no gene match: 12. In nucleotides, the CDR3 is TGTGCCAGAAGCTCACACGATTGGACAGGGGGAGGTTCACCCCTCCACTTT. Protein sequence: CARSSHDWTGGGSPLHF.

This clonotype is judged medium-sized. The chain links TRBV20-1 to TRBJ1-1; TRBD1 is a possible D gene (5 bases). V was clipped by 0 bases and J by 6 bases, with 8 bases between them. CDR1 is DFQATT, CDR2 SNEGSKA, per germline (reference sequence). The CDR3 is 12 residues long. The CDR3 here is CSAREGLPEAFF. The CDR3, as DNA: TGCAGTGCTAGAGAGGGGCTCCCTGAAGCTTTCTTT.

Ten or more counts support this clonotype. The CDR3 loop reads CASSLGPGAYNEQFF. In DNA form, the CDR3 reads TGTGCCAGCAGCTTAGGCCCAGGGGCCTACAATGAGCAGTTCTTC. The chain is built from TRBV11-2 and TRBJ2-1; a weak D match, TRBD1 (6 bases). The CDR3 totals 15 residues. The V end lost 1 base, the J end lost 2 bases, and 9 bases lay between the germline ends. In germline, CDR1 is SGHAT, CDR2 FQNNGV. The full variable domain, with the rest looked up from reference TRBV11-2 and TRBJ2-1, is EAGVAQSPRYKIIEKRQSVAFWCNPISGHATLYWYQQILGQGPKLLIQFQNNGVVDDSQLPKDRFSAERLKGVDSTLKIQPAKLEDSAVYLCASSLGPGAYNEQFFGPGTRLTVL.

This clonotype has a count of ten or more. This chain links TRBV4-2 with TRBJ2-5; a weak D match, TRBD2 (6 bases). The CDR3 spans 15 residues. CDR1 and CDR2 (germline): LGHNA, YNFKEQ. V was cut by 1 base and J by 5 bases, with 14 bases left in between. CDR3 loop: CASSQAGRLGETQYF. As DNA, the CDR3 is TGTGCCAGCAGCCAAGCTGGTCGACTAGGGGAGACCCAGTACTTC.

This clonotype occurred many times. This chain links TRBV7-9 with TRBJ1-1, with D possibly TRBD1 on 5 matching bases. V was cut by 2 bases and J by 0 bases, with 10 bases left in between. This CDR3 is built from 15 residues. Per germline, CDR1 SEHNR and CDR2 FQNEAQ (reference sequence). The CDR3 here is CASSLRGFLNTEAFF. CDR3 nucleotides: TGTGCCAGCAGCTTACGGGGGTTCCTGAACACTGAAGCTTTCTTT.

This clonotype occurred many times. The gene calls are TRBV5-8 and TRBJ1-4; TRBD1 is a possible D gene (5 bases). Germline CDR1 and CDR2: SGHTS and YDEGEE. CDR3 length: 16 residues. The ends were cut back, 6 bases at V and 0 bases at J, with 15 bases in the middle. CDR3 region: CASTPRQTATNEKLFF. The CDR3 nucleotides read TGTGCCAGCACCCCGAGACAGACTGCAACTAATGAAAAACTGTTTTTT.

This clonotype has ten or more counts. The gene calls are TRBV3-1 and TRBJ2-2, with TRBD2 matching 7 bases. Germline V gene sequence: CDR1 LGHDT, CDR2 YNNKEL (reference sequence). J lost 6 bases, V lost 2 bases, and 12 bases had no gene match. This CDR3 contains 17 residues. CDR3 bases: TGTGCCAGCAGCCAATTCATGAGCGGGATAGGGGCCGGGGAGCTGTTTTTT. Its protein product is CASSQFMSGIGAGELFF.

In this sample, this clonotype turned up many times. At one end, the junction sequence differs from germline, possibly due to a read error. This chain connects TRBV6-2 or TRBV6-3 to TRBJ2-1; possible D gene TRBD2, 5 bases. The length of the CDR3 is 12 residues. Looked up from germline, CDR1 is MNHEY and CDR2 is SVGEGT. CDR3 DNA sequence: TGTGCCAGCAGTTACGCCGGGATGAGGCGCGGTTGG. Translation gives CASSYAGMRRGW.

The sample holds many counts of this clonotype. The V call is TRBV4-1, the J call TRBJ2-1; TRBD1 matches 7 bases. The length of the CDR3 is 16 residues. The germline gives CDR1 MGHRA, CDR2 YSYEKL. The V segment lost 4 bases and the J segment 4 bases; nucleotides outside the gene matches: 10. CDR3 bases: TGCGCCAGCAGCCGCCCCACCGGGACAGCATACAATGAGCAGTTCTTC. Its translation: CASSRPTGTAYNEQFF.